This TCR beta chain was identified during a study of blood T cell repertoires in COVID-19 (TCRdb year 2020). General notes on the study: Collaborator samples came from the United States, Italy and Spain and covered acute and convalescent phases of COVID-19. The repertoires were released in a freely available public database meant as a resource for research on the immune response to SARS-CoV-2. The samples were drawn from the first 160 participants of the ongoing ImmuneRACE study and from 1,254 subjects provided by 6 global collaborators. Where HLA class I and class II types were available, the types were taken from metadata supplied by the sample provider, not from assay-based typing. The dataset comprised deeply sampled blood TCRbeta repertoires from subjects exposed to, actively infected with, or recovered from COVID-19. Sample metadata almost always included a de-identified subject ID, COVID-19 status, age in years and sex. The prospective study material was composed of cDNA or gDNA derived from T cells, B-cell-depleted T cells, or PBMCs. General conclusions and limits of the study: Clinical and demographic metadata were provided uncurated, with the amount varying by source and participant.

TCRbeta CDR3 regions were amplified from genomic DNA by means of the immunoSEQ Assay, a bias-controlled multiplex PCR. Per the original workflow: Within the assay, amplification of reference gene primers was used to estimate how many nucleated cells each sample contained. To quantify the absolute abundance of each unique TCRbeta CDR3 rearrangement, sequence reads were collapsed and filtered. For each sample, productive Simpson clonality was calculated as the square root of Simpson's diversity index over productive rearrangements. The immuneACCESS repertoire file appears here via TCRdb, limited to in-frame rearrangements. These files lack a portion of the clones; in checked studies, under half of the deficit traces to unresolved V genes, and the cause of the others is not known. V, J and clone size reflect that table, while D and trimming were determined from the DNA. The sample table records about 140,000 clones; around 80% of these occur just once. The top ten clonotypes cover 9.5% to 13% of the sample.

The table lists this clone with a few counts. What antigen it recognizes has not been identified. Per-base qualities were not stored, and no clone one base away is much larger. Each collaborating institution followed its own protocols to collect whole blood in K2EDTA tubes. For TCRbeta analysis, collaborator samples were shipped as frozen whole blood, as isolated PBMCs, or as DNA extracted from either sample type. The CDR3, from cysteine to phenylalanine, totals 16 residues. The DNA shown is the 48-base CDR3, in frame from base 1. Looking up the germline V gene yields CDR1 SGHNT and CDR2 YENEEA. Compared with germline, V lacks 4 bases and J lacks 2 bases; bases without a gene match: 5.

This TCR was sampled from a man aged 55 to 69 with active or convalescent COVID-19. The chain employs TRBV11-3 and TRBJ2-1, and TRBD1 matches 10 of the central bases. The specimen sequenced was peripheral blood. Here is the DNA: TGTGCCAGCAGCTCGACCGGGACAGGGGCCTACAATGAGCAGTTCTTC. This codes for CASSSTGTGAYNEQFF.